This T cell receptor (beta chain) was identified during a study of blood T cell repertoires in COVID-19. Overall study: Acute and convalescent COVID-19 samples came from the United States, Italy and Spain. PBMCs, B-cell-depleted T cells, or T cells were the source of the cDNA or gDNA that made up the material.

Authors' processing steps: Amplification of reference gene primers was used by the study to estimate nucleated cell counts. Method: immunoSEQ multiplex PCR; TCRdb's copy keeps in-frame clones and lacks some. V, J and clone size are those of that table, while D and trimming were read from the DNA. The sample includes roughly 130,000 clones, 80% to 85% of them seen just once. CDR3 length: 13 amino acids. V dropped 5 bases and J dropped 3 bases, with 11 bases sitting between them. Germline V gives CDR1 SNHLY, CDR2 FYNNEI. This TCR was recovered from a young woman who had recovered from COVID-19. The chain is built from TRBV2 and TRBJ2-7, with D tentatively TRBD1 (6 bases). Sequenced material: peripheral blood. CDR3 DNA: TGTGCCAGCAGTACGAGACAGGTCTACGAGCAGTACTTC. This translates into CASSTRQVYEQYF. The full variable domain, in which reference TRBV2 and TRBJ2-7 provide the parts outside the CDR3, is EPEVTQTPSHQVTQMGQEVILRCVPISNHLYFYWYRQILGQKVEFLVSFYNNEISEKSEIFDDQFSVERPDGSNFTLKIRSTKLEDSAMYFCASSTRQVYEQYFGPGTRLTVT.